The TCR beta chain under discussion was sequenced for a study of beta chain features in type 1 diabetes. Study-wide points: Sampled from patients, naive, central memory and Treg TCRB repertoires appeared more similar than those sampled from healthy donors. PCR may have favored shorter templates equally in patients and controls.

Sequenced material consisted of expressed TCRB transcripts (all of the isolated RNA was reverse transcribed). Sequenced by immunoSEQ multiplex PCR; TCRdb stores in-frame clones only, minus some. The table has 160,000 or so clones, about 9.1% seen once. Per the germline V gene, CDR1 is KGHSH and CDR2 is LQKENI. The V end was cut by 6 bases, the J end by 1 base, with 15 bases between. The CDR3 spans 15 residues. A few counts support this clone. The antigen remains undetermined. The sample taken for sequencing was central memory CD4+ T cells from blood. This TCR was recovered from a woman between 18 and 30 years old in good health. V usage is TRBV18 and J usage is TRBJ1-1; perhaps TRBD1 as D (5 bases). CDR3 sequence: CASSPPSGGNTEAFF. The CDR3 region has the DNA TGTGCCAGCTCCCCCCCCAGCGGGGGGAACACTGAAGCTTTCTTT. The full variable domain, rest sourced from reference TRBV18 and TRBJ1-1, is NAGVMQNPRHLVRRRGQEARLRCSPMKGHSHVYWYRQLPEEGLKFMVYLQKENIIDESGMPKERFSAEFPKEGPSILRIQQVVRGDSAAYFCASSPPSGGNTEAFFGQGTRLTVV.